Shown below are 32 T cell receptor beta chains from a single sample sequenced in a study of blood T cell repertoires in COVID-19. This table comes from immunoSEQ multiplex PCR, and its TCRdb copy is limited to in-frame clones, with some not included. The sample includes 150,000 to 200,000 clones, roughly 76% of them seen just once. Sequences were obtained from peripheral blood. The source is a woman aged 45-65 years with active or convalescent COVID-19.

This clone was detected a few times. This rearrangement joins TRBV7-2 to TRBJ2-3, with 12 nucleotides matching TRBD2. Germline CDR1 and CDR2: SGHTA and FQGNSA. V lost 3 bases, J lost 5 bases, and 6 bases stayed unmatched. The CDR3 sequence is 16 residues long. CDR3 in amino acids: CASSLRLAGVRDTQYF. In nucleotides, the CDR3 is TGTGCCAGCAGCTTGAGACTAGCGGGAGTTAGAGATACGCAGTATTTT.

The rearrangement links TRBV6-4 to TRBJ1-5; maybe TRBD1 (5 bases). This CDR3 region has 15 residues. CDR1 and CDR2 from the germline V gene are MRHNA and SNTAGT. The V end was cut by 4 bases, the J end by 6 bases, with 16 bases between. CDR3 residues: CASSAYRGEGQPQHF. The CDR3 nucleotides are TGTGCCAGCAGTGCGTATAGGGGCGAAGGTCAGCCCCAGCATTTT.

The rearrangement joins TRBV7-2 to TRBJ2-7; 10 bases match TRBD2. The germline V gene has CDR1 SGHTA and CDR2 FQGNSA. The CDR3 consists of 14 residues. Trimming at V came to 3 bases and at J to 2 bases, leaving 1 base not matched to a gene. As DNA, the CDR3 is TGTGCCAGCAGCTTGGGACTAGCGACCTACGAGCAGTACTTC. The encoded protein is CASSLGLATYEQYF.

Points on this clone: Different DNA sequences within this sample yield the same CDR3. The chain employs TRBV2 and TRBJ1-5; 7 bases match TRBD1. The CDR3 runs 15 residues. Germline V gives CDR1 SNHLY, CDR2 FYNNEI. V was clipped by 4 bases and J by 3 bases; unmatched bases: 6. CDR3 DNA: TGTGCCAGCAGTGCTGACAGGGCCCTCAATCAGCCCCAGCATTTT. Translated, it gives CASSADRALNQPQHF. Variable domain in full (rest from reference TRBV2 and TRBJ1-5): EPEVTQTPSHQVTQMGQEVILRCVPISNHLYFYWYRQILGQKVEFLVSFYNNEISEKSEIFDDQFSVERPDGSNFTLKIRSTKLEDSAMYFCASSADRALNQPQHFGDGTRLSIL.

The rearrangement joins TRBV16 to TRBJ1-5, with 7 bases identical to TRBD1. Germline-derived CDR1 and CDR2 are KGHSY and FQNENV. Trimming removed 0 bases from V and 6 bases from J; junction bases left unmatched: 5. This CDR3 is 15 amino acids long. CDR3 region: CASSQSTGARQPQHF. Here the CDR3 DNA reads TGTGCCAGCAGCCAATCCACAGGGGCCCGTCAGCCCCAGCATTTT.

The rearrangement uses TRBV28 and TRBJ1-6; TRBD1 matches 10 bases. V trimming: 8 bases; J trimming: 1 base; junction bases outside the gene matches: 14. This CDR3 spans 19 amino acids. The germline CDR1 and CDR2 sequences are MDHEN and SYDVKM. The CDR3, as DNA: TGTGCCAGCCGATTCCCGGGACAGGGGAGAGGGTCCTATAATTCACCCCTCCACTTT. Translated, it gives CASRFPGQGRGSYNSPLHF.

This chain joins TRBV5-6 and TRBJ1-5; tentatively, D is TRBD1 (6 bases). CDR3 length equals 16 residues. Germline CDR1 and CDR2: SGHDT and YYEEEE. Trimming removed 3 bases from V and 6 bases from J, with 19 bases in between. CDR3 loop: CASSSQGAGGPQPQHF. Here the CDR3 DNA reads TGTGCCAGCAGCTCCCAAGGGGCGGGGGGGCCTCAGCCCCAGCATTTT.

This clone appeared a single time. V usage is TRBV11-1 and J usage is TRBJ2-2; TRBD2 might be the D (5 bases). V was shortened by 5 bases and J by 6 bases, with 13 bases between the two germline ends. Per the germline V gene, CDR1 is SGHAT and CDR2 is FQDESV (reference sequence). The length of the CDR3 is 14 residues. CDR3 protein: CASSPRGFPGELFF. Written as DNA, the CDR3 is TGTGCCAGCAGCCCTAGAGGGTTTCCCGGGGAGCTGTTTTTT. Combining the CDR3 with reference TRBV11-1 and TRBJ2-2 gives the whole variable domain EAEVAQSPRYKITEKSQAVAFWCDPISGHATLYWYRQILGQGPELLVQFQDESVVDDSQLPKDRFSAERLKGVDSTLKIQPAELGDSAMYLCASSPRGFPGELFFGEGSRLTVL.

This chain connects TRBV28 to TRBJ1-1; D uncertain. CDR3 length equals 11 residues. Trimming pared 6 bases from V and 5 bases from J, leaving 7 bases between. Looked up from germline, CDR1 is MDHEN and CDR2 is SYDVKM. Written as DNA, the CDR3 is TGTGCCAGCAGATCGGGGACTGAAGCTTTCTTT. Translated, it gives CASRSGTEAFF.

The J gene is TRBJ1-2, the V gene TRBV6-2 or TRBV6-3, with D possibly being TRBD1 (6 bases). The CDR3 extends over 16 amino acids. In germline, CDR1 is MNHEY, CDR2 SVGEGT. Deletions cut 5 bases from V and 2 bases from J, with 18 bases between. The DNA of the CDR3 is TGTGCCAGCAGTAGCCTGGGGGCAGTCTTGAACTATGGCTACACCTTC. Its translation is CASSSLGAVLNYGYTF.

There are a few counts of this clone. The chain employs TRBV27 and TRBJ1-1, with TRBD1 identical over 11 bases. Trimming removed 6 bases from V and 5 bases from J; junction bases left unmatched: 2. Germline lookup yields CDR1 MNHEY and CDR2 SMNVEV (reference sequence). CDR3 length: 13 residues. CDR3 bases: TGTGCCAGCAGGGGACAGGGGGTAACTGAAGCTTTCTTT. It specifies CASRGQGVTEAFF.

This clone was seen only a few times. V usage is TRBV19 and J usage is TRBJ1-2; tentative D call: TRBD1 (6 bases). V was trimmed by 4 bases and J by 4 bases, leaving 16 bases between them. The CDR3 runs 15 residues. Germline-derived CDR1 and CDR2 are LNHDA and SQIVND (reference sequence). CDR3 in amino acids: CASSTVPTGIYGYTF. The CDR3 region has the DNA TGTGCCAGTAGTACTGTCCCCACAGGGATCTATGGCTACACCTTC.

This chain connects TRBV7-2 to TRBJ1-2, with 8 bases identical to TRBD1. The CDR3 contains 14 residues. V trimming: 5 bases; J trimming: 7 bases; junction bases outside the gene matches: 9. Germline V lookup: CDR1 SGHTA, CDR2 FQGNSA. The CDR3, as DNA: TGTGCCAGCAGCCCACAGGGGGGAGGGTCTGGCTACACCTTC. The encoded protein is CASSPQGGGSGYTF.

A few counts support this clone. This chain links TRBV7-2 with TRBJ2-2; D ambiguous. The length of the CDR3 is 12 residues. The V gene's germline CDR1 is SGHTA and CDR2 FQGNSA. Deletions cut 5 bases from V and 3 bases from J, with 4 bases between. The CDR3 DNA reads as TGTGCCAGCAGCCGTGACACCGGGGAGCTGTTTTTT. Translation gives CASSRDTGELFF.

This chain connects TRBV18 to TRBJ2-5, with 13 bases that match TRBD2. Germline CDR1 and CDR2: KGHSH and LQKENI. Trimming cost V 0 bases and J 3 bases; bases outside gene matches: 7. The CDR3 runs 18 residues. CDR3 nucleotide sequence: TGTGCCAGCTCACCACCCGGACTAGCGGGGGCCTTAGAAGAGACCCAGTACTTC. Its translation is CASSPPGLAGALEETQYF.

The chain has TRBV6-5 and TRBJ1-2, with 7 bases lining up with TRBD1. There are 14 residues in the CDR3. With 5 bases clipped from V and 7 bases from J, the junction kept 10 bases outside the gene matches. CDR1 is MNHEY and CDR2 is SVGAGI in the germline V gene. The CDR3 region has the DNA TGTGCCAGCAGTCGAACCGACAGGGCAAGTGGCTACACCTTC. It codes for CASSRTDRASGYTF.

This sequence joins TRBV7-2 and TRBJ2-1; 13 nucleotides line up with TRBD2. V shed 5 bases and J 9 bases; nucleotides not matched to a gene: 7. The CDR3 extends over 15 amino acids. Germline CDR1 SGHTA, CDR2 FQGNSA. This CDR3 is CASSLLAGGPSEQFF. The DNA for the CDR3 is TGTGCCAGCAGCCTACTAGCGGGAGGGCCTAGTGAGCAGTTCTTC.

The chain combines TRBV30 with TRBJ1-6; D perhaps matches TRBD1 (6 bases). The CDR3 length is 14 residues. Deletions cut 5 bases from V and 15 bases from J, with 23 bases between. Germline CDR1 reads GTSNPN; CDR2 reads SVGIG (reference sequence). The CDR3 nucleotides are TGTGCCTGGGGCCGGGACACGGGAATCCAGGGCCTCCACTTT. Protein: CAWGRDTGIQGLHF.

This clone was observed a handful of times. The rearrangement uses TRBV5-1 and TRBJ1-4; the match to TRBD1 covers 7 bases. Germline V CDR1 and CDR2: SGHRS, YFSETQ. With 3 bases clipped from V and 3 bases from J, the junction kept 5 bases outside the gene matches. This CDR3 has 15 residues. The CDR3: CASSSRTGANEKLFF. The CDR3 DNA follows: TGCGCCAGCAGCTCGAGGACAGGCGCTAATGAAAAACTGTTTTTT.

The chain carries TRBV19 and TRBJ2-5; tentatively, D is TRBD1 (5 bases). The V gene lost 5 bases and the J gene lost 0 bases, with 10 bases spanning the gap. This CDR3 comprises 14 residues. The V gene's germline CDR1 is LNHDA and CDR2 SQIVND (reference sequence). The CDR3 region is CASSRRTNQETQYF. The DNA for the CDR3 is TGTGCCAGTAGTCGCCGGACAAACCAAGAGACCCAGTACTTC.

The chain has TRBV21-1 and TRBJ2-3; the table's D call, TRBD1, has no DNA check behind it. TRBV21-1 is a pseudogene segment. This CDR3 region has 20 residues. CDR3 DNA sequence: TGTGCCAGCAGCAAAGCGCGTATCAGCTTTGGGACAGCAAGCACAGATACGCAGTATTTT. Residues: CASSKARISFGTASTDTQYF.

The rearrangement uses TRBV5-6 and TRBJ2-7; the D gene is possibly TRBD1 (6 bases). Germline values: CDR1 SGHDT, CDR2 YYEEEE. With 2 bases removed from V and 4 bases from J, the gap between germline ends came to 16 bases. This CDR3 has 15 residues. The CDR3 DNA reads as TGTGCCAGCAGCTTTGGAGGCAGGGGAGAGTACGAGCAGTACTTC. Its protein product is CASSFGGRGEYEQYF.

This clone was counted a single time. J is TRBJ1-5 and V is TRBV25-1; TRBD1 matches at 8 bases. Looked up from germline, CDR1 is MGHDK and CDR2 is SYGVNS. V dropped 4 bases and J dropped 4; count of bases not matched to a gene: 6. The CDR3 consists of 15 residues. CDR3 residues: CASSAGQGVNQPQHF. The CDR3, as DNA: TGTGCCAGCAGTGCAGGACAGGGAGTTAATCAGCCCCAGCATTTT.

This clone has only a few counts. The CDR3 DNA reads as TGTGCCAGCAGCCCCGGACAGGGCGACTACGAGCAGTACTTC. Translating gives CASSPGQGDYEQYF. This chain joins TRBV11-2 and TRBJ2-7, with 8 nucleotides matching TRBD1. This CDR3 has 14 residues. With 5 bases clipped from V and 3 bases from J, the junction kept 6 bases outside the gene matches. Per germline, CDR1 SGHAT and CDR2 FQNNGV.

This clone was seen just once. This chain joins TRBV7-3 and TRBJ2-5; a possible D gene is TRBD2 (6 bases). In germline, CDR1 is SGHTA, CDR2 FQGTGA. CDR3 length equals 17 residues. The V and J ends lost 1 base and 5 bases respectively, with 20 bases between them. The CDR3 protein is CASSLNPPGVLGETQYF. The CDR3 DNA is TGTGCCAGCAGCTTAAACCCCCCGGGGGTTTTGGGGGAGACCCAGTACTTC.

The chain carries TRBV19 and TRBJ1-1; D is unclear. V was trimmed by 4 bases and J by 0 bases, leaving 12 bases between them. The CDR3 has 15 residues. Germline V CDR1 and CDR2: LNHDA, SQIVND (reference sequence). This chain's CDR3 is CASSTQLIMNTEAFF. The CDR3 DNA reads TGTGCCAGTAGTACACAGCTTATCATGAACACTGAAGCTTTCTTT.

The gene calls are TRBV7-9 and TRBJ2-2; no reliable D call. Per germline, CDR1 SEHNR and CDR2 FQNEAQ (reference sequence). The V end was cut by 5 bases, the J end by 7 bases, with 11 bases between. The CDR3 is 13 residues long. CDR3 residues: CASSLRRDGELFF. The CDR3 DNA reads TGTGCCAGCAGCCTCCGGAGAGACGGGGAGCTGTTTTTT.

The rearrangement uses TRBV5-1 and TRBJ2-2, with a possible D match to TRBD1 (6 bases). Per germline, CDR1 SGHRS and CDR2 YFSETQ. Deletions cut 0 bases from V and 6 bases from J, with 9 bases between. The CDR3 consists of 14 residues. CDR3 loop: CASSLGGRPGELFF. CDR3 nucleotides: TGCGCCAGCAGCTTGGGGGGGCGCCCCGGGGAGCTGTTTTTT.

The chain carries TRBV11-2 and TRBJ2-2; D not certain. Germline V lookup: CDR1 SGHAT, CDR2 FQNNGV. With 0 bases removed from V and 7 bases from J, the gap between germline ends came to 12 bases. This CDR3 has 15 residues. The CDR3 region is CASSLDFPLGGELFF. CDR3 nucleotide sequence: TGTGCCAGCAGCTTAGACTTCCCGCTCGGCGGGGAGCTGTTTTTT.

This chain links TRBV30 with TRBJ2-1; TRBD2 aligns across 8 bases. V trimming: 4 bases; J trimming: 5 bases; junction bases outside the gene matches: 10. The V gene's germline CDR1 is GTSNPN and CDR2 SVGIG (reference sequence). The CDR3 sequence is 15 residues long. CDR3 loop: CAWTLGAGGNNEQFF. The CDR3 bases are TGTGCCTGGACCCTCGGCGCGGGGGGTAACAATGAGCAGTTCTTC.

This clone was counted many times. The V call is TRBV2, the J call TRBJ2-5, with 11 bases that match TRBD2. Germline V lookup: CDR1 SNHLY, CDR2 FYNNEI. CDR3 length: 16 amino acids. V gave up 6 bases and J gave up 4 bases; unmatched junction bases: 10. The DNA of the CDR3 is TGTGCCAGCAGAGGGGTTAGCGGGGGGGCCGGAGAGACCCAGTACTTC. Its protein product is CASRGVSGGAGETQYF.

This sequence joins TRBV5-6 and TRBJ1-4, with 11 bases identical to TRBD1. With 5 bases clipped from V and 8 bases from J, the junction kept 11 bases outside the gene matches. Per germline, CDR1 SGHDT and CDR2 YYEEEE. The CDR3 extends over 16 amino acids. The CDR3 region has the DNA TGTGCCAGCAGTCCCGGGACAGGGGGATCAGGCGAAAAACTGTTTTTT. It specifies CASSPGTGGSGEKLFF. Drawing the rest from reference TRBV5-6 and TRBJ1-4, the complete variable domain is DAGVTQSPTHLIKTRGQQVTLRCSPKSGHDTVSWYQQALGQGPQFIFQYYEEEERQRGNFPDRFSGHQFPNYSSELNVNALLLGDSALYLCASSPGTGGSGEKLFFGSGTQLSVL.